This T cell receptor beta chain emerged from a study of T-cell memory formation after mild COVID-19. Study-wide results and caveats: Chiefly within CM and EM were the contracting CD4+ clones; CD8+ ones were within EMRA.

TCRdb re-analysed the 5' RACE reads in MiXCR, keeping a single row per CDR3 protein. This sample carries fewer than 150,000 distinct CDR3 sequences, about 5.9% of them seen once, and the ten largest clones take around 2%. Germline assignment: CDR1 SGHDT and CDR2 YYEEEE. V lost 3 bases and J lost 3; bases outside the gene matches: 8. This CDR3 is 15 amino acids long. In this sample, this clonotype turned up many times. Its antigen is undetermined. The material sequenced was PBMCs or a T cell subset sorted from them (not recorded which). J is TRBJ2-7 and V is TRBV5-6, with 8 bases identical to TRBD1. This TCR was sampled from an adult woman who had mild COVID-19 (a few samples of this study predate the infection). Cell type and time point are not known. CDR3 in DNA: TGTGCCAGCAGCTGGAGGACAGGGTTCTTCTACGAGCAGTACTTC. Encoded protein: CASSWRTGFFYEQYF.